The rows below give T cell receptor beta chains drawn from one sample of a study of CD8 T cells in ankylosing spondylitis. TCRdb recomputed calls from the 5' RACE reads with MiXCR, one row per CDR3 protein. Of some 450,000 distinct CDR3 sequences listed, 17% are singletons. Sequencing was carried out using blood, either unsorted or a sorted T cell fraction (not recorded which). The origin of the receptors is a male donor with ankylosing spondylitis. The CDR3 runs from the conserved cysteine through the conserved F or W. The order of the fields is V gene, CDR3 protein.

>TRBV3-1
CASSSRGRVGYGYTF
>TRBV30
CALGLGETQYF
>TRBV6-5
CASSTGLGEKLFF
>TRBV7-1
CASSSSSPWAWRETKTSTDTQYF
>TRBV5-1
CASSLISWGEDEKLFF
>TRBV11-2
CASSSQGAWNEQFF
>TRBV3-1
CASSQDLIADYQETQYF
>TRBV21-1
CASSVWTRETQYF
>TRBV12-3/TRBV12-4
CASSYSLKTHPGELLF
>TRBV3-1
CASSQDHGRGSTDTQYF
>TRBV28
CASRRTGDNQPQHF
>TRBV2
CASIPTDSLNTEAFF
>TRBV20-1
CSARDPRDSYEQYF
>TRBV2
CASSEGGLAKNIQYF
>TRBV6-1
CASSATGIALGNQPQHF
>TRBV29-1
CSVDGSTGSGGYTF
>TRBV29-1
CSAGGSGRAFGEQFF
>TRBV2
CASSEVSSYGYTF
>TRBV4-1
CASSQDDGGTYEQYF
>TRBV6-5
CASSYRGTSASYEQYF
>TRBV5-6
CASSLAGGQGYYEQYF
>TRBV4-2
CASSREGGAPYEQYF
>TRBV20-1
CSARATGGNEQFF
>TRBV27
CASRGSGSYEQYF